The TCR beta chain under discussion was sequenced for a study of shared T cell receptors in the human thymus. The CDR3 consists of 16 residues. The V gene lost 4 bases and the J gene lost 2 bases, with 16 bases spanning the gap. Germline V gene lookup returns CDR1 SEHNR and CDR2 FQNEAQ (reference sequence). Using immunoSEQ multiplex PCR, the repertoire was profiled, and TCRdb retains in-frame clones only, with some absent. This table has a few hundred thousand clones, approximately 95% appearing once. The J gene is TRBJ2-3, the V gene TRBV7-9; D unclear. The sample consisted of thymocytes. The clonotype originates from a human donor. The CDR3 DNA reads as TGTGCCAGCAGCTCTTTGACCAAGGCAAACACAGATACGCAGTATTTT. It yields the protein CASSSLTKANTDTQYF. The full variable domain, completed using reference TRBV7-9 and TRBJ2-3, is DTGVSQNPRHKITKRGQNVTFRCDPISEHNRLYWYRQTLGQGPEFLTYFQNEAQLEKSRLLSDRFSAERPKGSFSTLEIQRTEQGDSAMYLCASSSLTKANTDTQYFGPGTRLTVL.